The 15 T cell receptor beta chains in this list originate from one sample, sequenced in a study of blood T cell repertoires in COVID-19. Assay used: immunoSEQ multiplex PCR; TCRdb lists only in-frame clones, some missing. Here the sample spans about 160,000 clones, about 90% being singletons. Sequenced: peripheral blood. These receptors all stem from a woman aged 60-70 years with active or convalescent COVID-19.

The V gene is TRBV2, the J gene TRBJ2-7; D call uncertain. Germline V gene data show CDR1 as SNHLY and CDR2 as FYNNEI. V lost 7 bases and J lost 5, with 9 bases in between. The length of the CDR3 is 11 residues. This CDR3 is CASKAVDEQYF. In DNA, the CDR3 is TGTGCCAGCAAGGCGGTCGACGAGCAGTACTTC.

V usage is TRBV29-1 and J usage is TRBJ2-5; weak D call: TRBD1 (5 bases). The V end was cut by 3 bases, the J end by 7 bases, with 12 bases between. This CDR3 is 12 amino acids long. The germline gives CDR1 SQVTM, CDR2 ANQGSEA. The CDR3 loop reads CSVEAGLTTQYF. The DNA of the CDR3 is TGCAGCGTTGAGGCAGGGCTGACGACCCAGTACTTC.

The chain is built from TRBV3-1 (or the pseudogene TRBV3-2) and TRBJ1-5; 7 bases fit TRBD1. The junction had 4 bases not matched to a gene; V was cut back by 1 base and J by 7 bases. CDR3 size: 14 residues. From germline, CDR1 is LGHDT and CDR2 YNNKEL (reference sequence). For the CDR3, the DNA is TGTGCCAGCAGCCAAGGACAGGGTGCCCAGCCCCAGCATTTT. Translating gives CASSQGQGAQPQHF.

The chain joins TRBV5-6 to TRBJ2-4; D remains ambiguous. This CDR3 is built from 15 residues. V shed 4 bases and J shed 0 bases, with 11 bases lying between them. Germline V gives CDR1 SGHDT, CDR2 YYEEEE. For the CDR3, the DNA is TGTGCCAGCAGCCCTTTCCACTTAGCCAAAAACATTCAGTACTTC. This encodes CASSPFHLAKNIQYF.

J is TRBJ1-1 and V is TRBV5-1, with D uncertain. With 4 bases removed from V and 5 bases from J, the gap between germline ends came to 18 bases. The CDR3 contains 15 residues. Germline CDR1 reads SGHRS; CDR2 reads YFSETQ. DNA for the CDR3: TGCGCCAGCAGCGGTGGGAGGAACAAGGGAACTGAAGCTTTCTTT. Translation: CASSGGRNKGTEAFF.

Here the CDR3 DNA reads TGCGCCAGCAGCTTGGAGACTAGCGGTGGGGATGAGCAGTTCTTC. Encoded protein: CASSLETSGGDEQFF. V is TRBV5-1 and J is TRBJ2-1; 9 nucleotides agree with TRBD2. Germline CDR1 is SGHRS and CDR2 is YFSETQ. The CDR3 totals 15 residues. With 0 bases clipped from V and 8 bases from J, the junction kept 6 bases outside the gene matches.

The chain is built from TRBV6-2 or TRBV6-3 and TRBJ1-5; no definite D call. The CDR3 has 15 amino acids. The V gene lost 5 bases and the J gene lost 0 bases, with 11 bases spanning the gap. Germline loops: CDR1 MNHEY, CDR2 SVGEGT. Here the CDR3 reads CASSDDINSNQPQHF. Here the CDR3 DNA reads TGTGCCAGCAGTGATGACATCAATAGCAATCAGCCCCAGCATTTT.

V gene TRBV6-2 or TRBV6-3 combines with J gene TRBJ1-6; D is uncertain. The CDR3 is 19 amino acids. Trimming cost V 2 bases and J 4 bases, with 21 bases left between them. From germline, CDR1 is MNHEY and CDR2 SVGEGT. The CDR3 loop reads CASSYPHPPNSLYNSPLHF. The CDR3 region has the DNA TGTGCCAGCAGTTACCCTCACCCCCCCAACAGCCTATATAATTCACCCCTCCACTTT.

V gene TRBV6-5 combines with J gene TRBJ2-3, with TRBD2 identical over 8 bases. V was pared by 6 bases and J by 6 bases, with 5 bases of the junction left unmatched. The CDR3 is 13 residues long. The germline CDR1 and CDR2 sequences are MNHEY and SVGAGI. CDR3 region: CASRRPSGDTQYF. The CDR3, as DNA: TGTGCCAGCAGGCGACCTAGCGGGGATACGCAGTATTTT.

The V call is TRBV4-3, the J call TRBJ1-5, with D tentatively TRBD1 (6 bases). Trimming cost V 0 bases and J 6 bases, with 15 bases left between them. CDR3 length: 16 residues. The germline V gene encodes CDR1 LGHNA and CDR2 YSLEER. The DNA of the CDR3 is TGCGCCAGCAGCCAAGATACTCCAGGGGCGGGTCAGCCCCAGCATTTT. This sequence encodes CASSQDTPGAGQPQHF.

V and J are TRBV7-3 and TRBJ2-1; TRBD2 agrees at 8 bases. The trim removed 2 bases at V and 5 bases at J, leaving 8 bases unmatched. Germline values: CDR1 SGHTA, CDR2 FQGTGA. The CDR3 has 16 amino acids. The CDR3 sequence: CASSLSGGLGNNEQFF. CDR3 in DNA: TGTGCCAGCAGCTTATCTGGGGGACTAGGTAACAATGAGCAGTTCTTC.

The gene calls are TRBV7-9 and TRBJ2-7; 10 bases agree with TRBD2. CDR3 size: 15 residues. The J segment lost 2 bases and the V segment lost 2 bases, leaving 3 bases of the junction unmatched. CDR1 and CDR2 from the germline V gene are SEHNR and FQNEAQ (reference sequence). CDR3 bases: TGTGCCAGCAGCTTAATAAGCGGGGGGGCCTACGAGCAGTACTTC. Protein: CASSLISGGAYEQYF.

V usage is TRBV6-6 and J usage is TRBJ1-2; 11 bases agree with TRBD1. Germline-derived CDR1 and CDR2 are MNHNY and SVGAGI (reference sequence). The V segment lost 4 bases and the J segment 3 bases; nucleotides outside the gene matches: 4. The CDR3 contains 15 residues. CDR3 nucleotides: TGTGCCAGCAGTTCAGGACAGGGGGCTTACTATGGCTACACCTTC. Protein sequence: CASSSGQGAYYGYTF.

The chain carries TRBV4-3 and TRBJ1-3; TRBD1 matches 9 bases. V trimming: 3 bases; J trimming: 3 bases; junction bases outside the gene matches: 3. Germline V gene lookup returns CDR1 LGHNA and CDR2 YSLEER. The CDR3 has 15 residues. Written as DNA, the CDR3 is TGCGCCAGCAGCCAGGGGACAGGGCATGGAAACACCATATATTTT. It translates to CASSQGTGHGNTIYF.

The chain is built from TRBV18 and TRBJ1-2; 7 bases match TRBD1. V lost 2 bases to trimming and J lost 8 bases; unmatched junction nucleotides: 17. CDR1 is KGHSH and CDR2 is LQKENI in the germline V gene. The CDR3 extends over 17 amino acids. The CDR3 nucleotides read TGTGCCAGCTCACCAAGTGCCCGGGACAGTAATTTGCGGGGCTACACCTTC. It encodes CASSPSARDSNLRGYTF.